This T cell receptor (beta chain) came from a study of T-cell memory formation after mild COVID-19. Study-wide points: For contracting clones, CD4+ ones sat mainly in CM and EM, CD8+ in EMRA. Clones that shrank (day 15 to 85) were balanced CD4/CD8, whereas later expanders leaned CD4+. There was no confirmation that second-wave clones peaking on day 37 were SARS-CoV-2 specific. The study detected some responding clones in pre-infection memory, suggesting cross-reactive memory joined.

In its sample, this clonotype was seen a few times. Its specificity is unknown. MiXCR, run by TCRdb on the 5' RACE reads, gives a single entry per CDR3 protein. The repertoire has some 150,000 distinct CDR3 sequences, over 6% of them found once; the top ten carry about 2.1%. The TCR sequence derives from an adult woman who had mild COVID-19 (a few samples of this study predate the infection). Cell type and time point are not known. The sample comprised PBMCs or a T cell subset sorted from them (not recorded which).

In DNA, the CDR3 is TGTGCCAGCAGTTTTGGAGGGGCAGGCAATCAGCCCCAGCATTTT. This encodes CASSFGGAGNQPQHF. This sequence joins TRBV12-3 or TRBV12-4 and TRBJ1-5, with D possibly TRBD1 on 5 matching bases. V lost 3 bases and J 2 bases, leaving 11 bases between the germline ends. This CDR3 is built from 15 residues.